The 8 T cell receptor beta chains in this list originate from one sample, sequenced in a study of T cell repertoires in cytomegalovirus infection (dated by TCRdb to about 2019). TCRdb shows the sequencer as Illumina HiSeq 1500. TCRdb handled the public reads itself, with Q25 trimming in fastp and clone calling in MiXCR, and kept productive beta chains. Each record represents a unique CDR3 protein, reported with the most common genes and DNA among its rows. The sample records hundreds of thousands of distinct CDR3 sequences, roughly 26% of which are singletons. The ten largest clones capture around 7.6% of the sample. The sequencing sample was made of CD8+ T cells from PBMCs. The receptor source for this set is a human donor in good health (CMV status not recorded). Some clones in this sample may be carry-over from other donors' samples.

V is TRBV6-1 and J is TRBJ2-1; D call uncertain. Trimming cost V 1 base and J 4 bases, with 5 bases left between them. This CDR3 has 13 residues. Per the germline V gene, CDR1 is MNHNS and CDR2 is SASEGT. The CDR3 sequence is CASSEGRYNEQFF. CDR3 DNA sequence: TGTGCCAGCAGTGAAGGACGATACAATGAGCAGTTCTTC.

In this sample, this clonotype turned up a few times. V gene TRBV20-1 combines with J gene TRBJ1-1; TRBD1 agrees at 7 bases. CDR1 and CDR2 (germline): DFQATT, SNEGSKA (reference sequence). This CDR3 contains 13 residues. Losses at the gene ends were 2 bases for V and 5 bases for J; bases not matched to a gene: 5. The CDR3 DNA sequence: TGCAGTGCTAGACTGACCAGGGGGACTGAAGCTTTCTTT. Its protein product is CSARLTRGTEAFF.

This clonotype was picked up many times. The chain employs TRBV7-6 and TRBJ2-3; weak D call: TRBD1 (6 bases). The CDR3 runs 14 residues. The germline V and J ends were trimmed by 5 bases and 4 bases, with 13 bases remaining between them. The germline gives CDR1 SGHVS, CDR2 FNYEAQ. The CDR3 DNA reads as TGTGCCAGCAGCCCGGAAACAGGGTCAGATACGCAGTATTTT. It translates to CASSPETGSDTQYF.

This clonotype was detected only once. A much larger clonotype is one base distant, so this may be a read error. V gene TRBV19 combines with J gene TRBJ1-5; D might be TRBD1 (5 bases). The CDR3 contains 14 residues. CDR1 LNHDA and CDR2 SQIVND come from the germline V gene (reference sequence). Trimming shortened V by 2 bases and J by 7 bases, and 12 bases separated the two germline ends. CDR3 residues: CASSIWAGWQPQHF. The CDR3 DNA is TGTGCCAGTAGTATATGGGCAGGGTGGCAGCCCCAGCATTTT.

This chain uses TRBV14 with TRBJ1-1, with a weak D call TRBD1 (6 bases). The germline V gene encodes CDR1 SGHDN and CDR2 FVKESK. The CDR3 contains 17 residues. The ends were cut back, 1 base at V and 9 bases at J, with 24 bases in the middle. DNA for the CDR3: TGTGCCAGCAGCCAAGTCGCGTTCACAACGGGACAACTTAAAGCTTTCTTT. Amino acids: CASSQVAFTTGQLKAFF.

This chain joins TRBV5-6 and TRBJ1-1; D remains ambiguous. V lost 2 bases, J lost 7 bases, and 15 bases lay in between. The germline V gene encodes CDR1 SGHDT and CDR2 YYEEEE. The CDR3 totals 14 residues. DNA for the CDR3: TGTGCCAGCAGCTTCAACGTTCTCTCAGGTGAAGCTTTCTTT. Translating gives CASSFNVLSGEAFF.

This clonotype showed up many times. CDR3 bases: TGTGCCAGCAGCTTATTAGCGGCGCACGCATACACAGATACGCAGTATTTT. This encodes CASSLLAAHAYTDTQYF. The rearrangement uses TRBV7-6 and TRBJ2-3; TRBD2 might be the D (6 bases). With 2 bases removed from V and 2 bases from J, the gap between germline ends came to 17 bases. The CDR3 loop spans 17 amino acids. The germline V gene encodes CDR1 SGHVS and CDR2 FNYEAQ.

The chain's CDR3 is CASSGRGRNTGELFF. CDR3 in DNA: TGTGCCAGCAGTGGGAGAGGGAGGAACACCGGGGAGCTGTTTTTT. This sequence joins TRBV2 and TRBJ2-2; tentatively, D is TRBD2 (5 bases). V was shortened by 4 bases and J by 1 base, with 10 bases between the two germline ends. In germline, CDR1 is SNHLY, CDR2 FYNNEI. The CDR3 is 15 amino acids.